Only one count was recorded for the clone carrying this T cell receptor beta chain. Its antigen remains unknown. TCRdb's table, derived via immunoSEQ multiplex PCR, lists solely in-frame clones and lacks some. The table lists under 650,000 clones, 90% to 96% of them singletons. The investigators split CD4+ cells into a CD45RA+ naive subset and a CD45RA-negative memory subset. The V segment lost 1 base and the J segment 4 bases; nucleotides outside the gene matches: 7. Looked up from germline, CDR1 is MDHEN and CDR2 is SYDVKM. The CDR3 is 16 amino acids. This specimen belongs to a study of shared clonotypes between healthy human individuals. Turning to the study itself: The plates for each donor numbered three CD4 naive, three CD4 memory, two CD8 naive and one CD8 memory.

Points from the study as a whole: Sharing of clonotypes among donors was expected to vary with sequencing depth. Against clonotypes common to all four donors, non-shared ones had lower generation probabilities.

V usage is TRBV28 and J usage is TRBJ1-5; 7 nucleotides align to TRBD1. This receptor was obtained from a woman in her twenties or thirties in good health. Sequenced: naive CD4+ T cells sorted from blood. Indicated subset: CD45RA+ positively selected. The CDR3 DNA sequence: TGTGCCAGCAGTTTATTAAGGATGGGACAGAATCAGCCCCAGCATTTT. Encoded protein: CASSLLRMGQNQPQHF.